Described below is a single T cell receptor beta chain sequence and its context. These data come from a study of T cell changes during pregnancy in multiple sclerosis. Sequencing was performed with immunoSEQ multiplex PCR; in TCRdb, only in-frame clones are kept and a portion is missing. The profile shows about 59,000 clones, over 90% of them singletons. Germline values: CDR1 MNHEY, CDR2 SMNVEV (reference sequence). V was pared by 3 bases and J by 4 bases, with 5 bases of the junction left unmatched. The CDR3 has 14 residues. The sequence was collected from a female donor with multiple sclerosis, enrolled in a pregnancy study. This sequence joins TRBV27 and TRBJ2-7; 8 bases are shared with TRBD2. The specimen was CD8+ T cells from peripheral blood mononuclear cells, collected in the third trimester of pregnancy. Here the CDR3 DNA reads TGTGCCAGCAGTTTCTCGGGACTAGTGTACGAGCAGTACTTC. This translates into CASSFSGLVYEQYF.